This TCR beta chain was recorded in a study of blood T cell repertoires in COVID-19. Looking at the study overall: Researchers got acute and convalescent COVID-19 samples from the United States, Italy and Spain. From T cells, B-cell-depleted T cells, or PBMCs came the material, which was cDNA or gDNA.

Losses at the gene ends were 5 bases for V and 2 bases for J; bases not matched to a gene: 2. Germline loops: CDR1 SNHLY, CDR2 FYNNEI. This CDR3 has 13 residues. Authors' processing steps: It was from reference gene primer amplification that nucleated cell counts were estimated. The method was immunoSEQ multiplex PCR; TCRdb's version includes in-frame clones alone and lacks a portion of them. V and J calls and clone size are as listed in that table; D and trimming were resolved from the DNA. The sample holds more than 15,000 clones, approximately 88% seen once. The V call is TRBV2, the J call TRBJ2-5, with 7 nucleotides matching TRBD1. Material: peripheral blood. The receptor comes from a human donor in a cohort sampled during active COVID-19. The CDR3 sequence is CASSRQGQETQYF. The DNA of the CDR3 is TGTGCCAGCAGTCGACAGGGTCAAGAGACCCAGTACTTC.